This entry lists 24 T cell receptor beta chains sequenced from one sample in a study of T-cell reconstitution after alpha-beta-depleted transplantation in children. Using unique molecular identifiers, the investigators prepared the TCRbeta library. One entry per CDR3 protein, called by TCRdb with MiXCR from the PCR reads. The table includes almost 250,000 distinct CDR3 sequences, roughly 23% detected once. Here the sequenced sample was PBMCs, taken before TCRalphabeta/CD19-depleted stem cell transplant. The receptors originated from a girl aged 2 to 10 with Fanconi anemia, due to receive a stem cell transplant.

The J gene is TRBJ2-2, the V gene TRBV29-1; no reliable D call. The CDR3 is 15 amino acids. Germline assignment: CDR1 SQVTM and CDR2 ANQGSEA. V lost 7 bases and J lost 0, with 15 bases in between. The CDR3 DNA follows: TGCAGCGCTCATCCCGGCCACCCGAACACCGGGGAGCTGTTTTTT. Its protein is CSAHPGHPNTGELFF.

Many counts were recorded for this clonotype. The chain employs TRBV20-1 and TRBJ2-2; 8 nucleotides align to TRBD1. The CDR3 has 15 amino acids. Per germline, CDR1 DFQATT and CDR2 SNEGSKA (reference sequence). V was clipped by 1 base and J by 8 bases; unmatched bases: 9. CDR3 protein: CSARAQGAQNGELFF. The CDR3 DNA is TGCAGTGCTAGAGCCCAGGGGGCGCAGAATGGGGAGCTGTTTTTT.

The V call is TRBV7-2, the J call TRBJ2-3; 8 positions agree with TRBD2. Germline V CDR1 and CDR2: SGHTA, FQGNSA. The length of the CDR3 is 15 residues. With V trimmed by 3 bases and J by 0 bases, 2 bases remained unmatched. The CDR3 DNA follows: TGTGCCAGCAGCTTTCGGGGGGGGAGCACAGATACGCAGTATTTT. It encodes CASSFRGGSTDTQYF.

This clonotype was seen just once. CDR3 residues: CASSDAYNEQFF. CDR3 nucleotide sequence: TGTGCCAGCAGCGACGCGTACAATGAGCAGTTCTTC. The chain is built from TRBV11-2 and TRBJ2-1; D call uncertain. CDR3 length equals 12 residues. Trimming removed 5 bases from V and 4 bases from J, with 6 bases in between. Germline CDR1 reads SGHAT; CDR2 reads FQNNGV.

The table lists this clonotype with a few counts. The CDR3 loop reads CASSSKGAGEAFF. Here the CDR3 DNA reads TGCGCCAGCAGCTCCAAAGGGGCTGGGGAAGCTTTCTTT. The chain links TRBV5-1 to TRBJ1-1, with D perhaps TRBD1 (5 bases). In germline, CDR1 is SGHRS, CDR2 YFSETQ. The CDR3 covers 13 residues. Trimming took off 3 bases at V and 8 bases at J, with 14 bases between the two ends.

This clonotype was observed a handful of times. V and J are TRBV29-1 and TRBJ1-5; 7 bases agree with TRBD1. Looked up from germline, CDR1 is SQVTM and CDR2 is ANQGSEA. The trim removed 6 bases at V and 7 bases at J, leaving 9 bases unmatched. This CDR3 region has 13 residues. The CDR3 here is CSVATGIRQPQHF. The CDR3 coding sequence is TGCAGCGTAGCGACAGGGATCAGGCAGCCCCAGCATTTT.

This clonotype was seen ten or more times. The V call is TRBV27, the J call TRBJ2-7; 12 bases align to TRBD2. Germline assignment: CDR1 MNHEY and CDR2 SMNVEV (reference sequence). V gave up 0 bases and J gave up 3 bases; unmatched junction bases: 6. The CDR3 is 17 amino acids. CDR3 protein: CASSLSRLAGAFYEQYF. For the CDR3, the DNA is TGTGCCAGCAGTTTATCGAGACTAGCGGGAGCGTTCTACGAGCAGTACTTC.

This chain joins TRBV12-3 or TRBV12-4 and TRBJ2-7; no firm D call. Trimming left V 6 bases short and J 5 bases short, with 17 bases between. This CDR3 has 14 amino acids. The CDR3 region has the DNA TGTGCCAGCAGCCGCGGTGGTAAGGTCGACGAGCAGTACTTC. It translates to CASSRGGKVDEQYF.

The V call is TRBV29-1, the J call TRBJ2-1, with 8 bases identical to TRBD2. Germline CDR1 reads SQVTM; CDR2 reads ANQGSEA. The CDR3 covers 15 residues. V was clipped by 3 bases and J by 3 bases; unmatched bases: 7. CDR3 in amino acids: CSVEGSGVGYNEQFF. CDR3 DNA: TGCAGCGTTGAGGGTAGCGGGGTGGGCTACAATGAGCAGTTCTTC.

This clonotype was detected ten times or more. The chain combines TRBV20-1 with TRBJ2-7; TRBD1 matches at 8 bases. The trim removed 6 bases at V and 6 bases at J, leaving 10 bases unmatched. From germline, CDR1 is DFQATT and CDR2 SNEGSKA (reference sequence). This CDR3 region has 13 residues. CDR3: CSAKTGALGEQYF. CDR3 DNA sequence: TGCAGTGCCAAGACAGGGGCCCTCGGCGAGCAGTACTTC.

This clonotype appeared many times. The DNA for the CDR3 is TGTGCCAGCAGCTTAGTAGGAAATTCAGCAGATACGCAGTATTTT. It translates to CASSLVGNSADTQYF. The V call is TRBV5-8, the J call TRBJ2-3; D call uncertain. The CDR3 is made up of 15 amino acids. V lost 2 bases, J lost 4 bases, and 14 bases lay in between. The germline V gene encodes CDR1 SGHTS and CDR2 YDEGEE.

V gene TRBV13 combines with J gene TRBJ2-2, with D unresolved. The V and J ends lost 5 bases and 4 bases respectively, with 11 bases between them. There are 14 residues in the CDR3. Germline V gene sequence: CDR1 PRHDT, CDR2 FYEKMQ (reference sequence). CDR3 residues: CASSNDSSTGELFF. The CDR3 nucleotides read TGTGCCAGCAGCAACGATTCTAGCACCGGGGAGCTGTTTTTT. Full variable domain (missing parts from reference TRBV13 and TRBJ2-2): AAGVIQSPRHLIKEKRETATLKCYPIPRHDTVYWYQQGPGQDPQFLISFYEKMQSDKGSIPDRFSAQQFSDYHSELNMSSLELGDSALYFCASSNDSSTGELFFGEGSRLTVL.

The gene calls are TRBV7-7 and TRBJ2-7; 7 bases fit TRBD1. The V segment lost 4 bases and the J segment 0 bases; nucleotides outside the gene matches: 6. The CDR3 is 15 amino acids. The germline V gene has CDR1 SSHAT and CDR2 FNYEAQ (reference sequence). The CDR3 reads CASSYGTAYSYEQYF. The CDR3 DNA sequence: TGTGCCAGCAGCTATGGGACAGCCTACTCCTACGAGCAGTACTTC.

At least ten counts were recorded for this clonotype. V usage is TRBV12-3 or TRBV12-4 and J usage is TRBJ2-1, with D possibly being TRBD1 (6 bases). This CDR3 contains 17 residues. V was trimmed by 5 bases and J by 4 bases, leaving 21 bases between them. The CDR3 DNA reads TGTGCCAGCAGTGGACAGTCCTCCTTACTAGTTTACAATGAGCAGTTCTTC. Translating it yields CASSGQSSLLVYNEQFF.

This clonotype was picked up many times. This rearrangement joins TRBV25-1 to TRBJ2-3; D is perhaps TRBD1 (6 bases). CDR3 length equals 14 residues. CDR1 and CDR2 from the germline V gene are MGHDK and SYGVNS. Between the trimmed V and J ends, which lost 0 bases and 8 bases, there was a span of 12 bases. CDR3 amino acids: CASSEYTEGGTQYF. Written as DNA, the CDR3 is TGTGCCAGCAGTGAATACACAGAAGGGGGTACGCAGTATTTT.

V gene TRBV2 combines with J gene TRBJ2-4; D possibly corresponds to TRBD1 (5 bases). The CDR3 length is 15 residues. The V gene's germline CDR1 is SNHLY and CDR2 FYNNEI. Trimming removed 2 bases from V and 2 bases from J, with 10 bases in between. The CDR3 DNA follows: TGTGCCAGCAGTGAAAGGCAGGGCTCCAAAAACATTCAGTACTTC. Translated: CASSERQGSKNIQYF.

The sample holds many counts of this clonotype. The chain employs TRBV7-3 and TRBJ2-3, with TRBD2 matching over 11 bases. Trimming took 5 bases from V and 4 from J; bases not matched to a gene: 5. Germline-derived CDR1 and CDR2 are SGHTA and FQGTGA. The length of the CDR3 is 15 residues. CDR3 nucleotide sequence: TGTGCCAGCAGCCTTCTTAGCGGGAGGGCAGATACGCAGTATTTT. Translated: CASSLLSGRADTQYF.

This clonotype was detected ten times or more. The chain is built from TRBV12-3 or TRBV12-4 and TRBJ2-1, with TRBD2 matching over 7 bases. The CDR3 has 15 amino acids. Unmatched junction bases numbered 6, after V lost 7 bases and J lost 0 bases. The CDR3 is CASTLGEGSYNEQFF. CDR3 DNA sequence: TGTGCCAGCACCCTGGGGGAGGGCTCCTACAATGAGCAGTTCTTC.

There are many counts of this clonotype. The chain joins TRBV7-2 to TRBJ2-1; 7 nucleotides match TRBD1. Germline CDR1 reads SGHTA; CDR2 reads FQGNSA. There are 15 residues in the CDR3. The trim removed 1 base at V and 1 base at J, leaving 1 base unmatched. CDR3 bases: TGTGCCAGCAGCTTAGGGGGACAGTCCTACAATGAGCAGTTCTTC. Translating gives CASSLGGQSYNEQFF.

The chain joins TRBV7-2 to TRBJ2-3; possible D gene TRBD2, 6 bases. CDR1 and CDR2 (germline): SGHTA, FQGNSA. This CDR3 has 15 residues. V shed 2 bases and J shed 0 bases, with 9 bases lying between them. The DNA of the CDR3 is TGTGCCAGCAGCTTATATGCGGGGAGCACAGATACGCAGTATTTT. This codes for CASSLYAGSTDTQYF.

This chain links TRBV29-1 with TRBJ2-7; TRBD2 matches at 8 bases. CDR1 is SQVTM, CDR2 ANQGSEA, per germline. With 6 bases clipped from V and 2 bases from J, the junction kept 6 bases outside the gene matches. The CDR3 is 13 amino acids. DNA of the CDR3: TGCAGCGTATCGACTAGCGTAACCTACGAGCAGTACTTC. This codes for CSVSTSVTYEQYF.

This clonotype appeared many times. V usage is TRBV20-1 and J usage is TRBJ2-7, with TRBD1 identical over 7 bases. CDR3 length equals 16 residues. V was clipped by 0 bases and J by 2 bases; unmatched bases: 10. Germline V gene sequence: CDR1 DFQATT, CDR2 SNEGSKA (reference sequence). The CDR3 here is CSARDSTGVGPYEQYF. DNA for the CDR3: TGCAGTGCTAGAGATTCCACAGGGGTCGGCCCCTACGAGCAGTACTTC.

The chain uses TRBV20-1 and TRBJ2-3; perhaps TRBD2 as D (6 bases). Trimming removed 3 bases from V and 11 bases from J, with 21 bases in between. The CDR3 length is 14 residues. The germline CDR1 and CDR2 sequences are DFQATT and SNEGSKA (reference sequence). CDR3 sequence reads: CSASVVGTGLRQYF. In DNA form, the CDR3 reads TGCAGTGCTAGTGTAGTCGGGACTGGCCTTAGGCAGTATTTT.

This clonotype turned up a few times. The genes are TRBV29-1 and TRBJ2-7, with unresolved D. V was trimmed by 5 bases and J by 4 bases, leaving 15 bases between them. Germline V gives CDR1 SQVTM, CDR2 ANQGSEA. The CDR3 sequence is 13 residues long. The CDR3 DNA sequence: TGCAGCGTTCTGGCGAGTATTGGTTACGAGCAGTACTTC. Translated: CSVLASIGYEQYF.